This entry lists 7 T cell receptor beta chains sequenced from one sample in a study of identical twins (dated by TCRdb to 2016 to 2017). Libraries came from 5' RACE. TCRdb names Illumina HiSeq 2000 as the instrument used. TCRdb reworked the public reads: Q25 trimming with fastp, MiXCR clone assembly, productive beta chains retained. Every entry covers one CDR3 protein and lists the most common genes and DNA from its rows. This sample lists roughly 1.6 million distinct CDR3 sequences; about 32% were detected once. The ten most abundant clones make up about 0.25% of the sample. The sequencing sample was made of cord blood. All receptors derive from a newborn girl in good health.

This clonotype appeared many times. The chain is built from TRBV12-3 or TRBV12-4 and TRBJ1-2, with D possibly being TRBD1 (6 bases). There are 14 residues in the CDR3. V was trimmed by 5 bases and J by 1 base, leaving 11 bases between them. CDR3 amino acids: CASSKDRFNYGYTF. CDR3 nucleotides: TGTGCCAGCAGTAAGGACAGATTTAACTATGGCTACACCTTC.

This clonotype appeared many times. The chain joins TRBV4-2 to TRBJ1-5; D is possibly TRBD1 (5 bases). V was trimmed by 1 base and J by 3 bases, leaving 10 bases between them. Germline CDR1 and CDR2: LGHNA and YNFKEQ. The CDR3 totals 15 residues. CDR3 DNA sequence: TGTGCCAGCAGCCAAGGGCAGGGTTACAATCAGCCCCAGCATTTT. Protein: CASSQGQGYNQPQHF.

The sample holds a few counts of this clonotype. The gene calls are TRBV25-1 and TRBJ2-1, with 14 bases aligning to TRBD2. V dropped 7 bases and J dropped 3; count of bases not matched to a gene: 11. Germline CDR1 and CDR2: MGHDK and SYGVNS. The length of the CDR3 is 18 residues. In nucleotides, the CDR3 is TGTGCCAGCACCCCGGGGACTAGCGGGAGCTCGAACTACAATGAGCAGTTCTTC. Its protein product is CASTPGTSGSSNYNEQFF.

This sequence joins TRBV20-1 and TRBJ1-2; D possibly corresponds to TRBD1 (5 bases). The CDR3 loop spans 11 amino acids. The germline CDR1 and CDR2 sequences are DFQATT and SNEGSKA (reference sequence). Trimming took off 7 bases at V and 7 bases at J, with 13 bases between the two ends. In DNA, the CDR3 is TGCAGTGGGGGGGGAGGGTTTGGCTACACCTTC. Residues: CSGGGGFGYTF.

The V and J genes are TRBV12-3 or TRBV12-4 and TRBJ2-2; D is possibly TRBD2 (6 bases). The CDR3 spans 14 residues. Trimming removed 6 bases from V and 7 bases from J, with 15 bases in between. CDR3: CASSLNRRGGELFF. The CDR3 nucleotides are TGTGCCAGCAGCCTTAACAGGAGGGGCGGGGAGCTGTTTTTT.

This clonotype has a single count. A much larger clone lies one base from this, so it may be a read error. The chain couples TRBV5-8 to TRBJ2-1; 9 nucleotides agree with TRBD1. From germline, CDR1 is SGHTS and CDR2 YDEGEE. The ends lost 6 bases at V and 2 bases at J; junction bases unmatched: 3. This CDR3 contains 14 residues. CDR3 in DNA: TGTGCCAGCACCCGGACAGGGGCCTACAATGAGCAGTTCTTC. As protein: CASTRTGAYNEQFF.

This clonotype was picked up a small number of times. The rearrangement joins TRBV6-1 to TRBJ1-2; D gene uncertain. This CDR3 contains 19 residues. The germline V and J ends were trimmed by 3 bases and 4 bases, with 27 bases remaining between them. Looked up from germline, CDR1 is MNHNS and CDR2 is SASEGT. CDR3 amino acids: CASSDRAERPTSSPYGYTF. Written as DNA, the CDR3 is TGTGCCAGCAGTGACCGAGCTGAGAGGCCCACTTCCAGCCCCTATGGCTACACCTTC.